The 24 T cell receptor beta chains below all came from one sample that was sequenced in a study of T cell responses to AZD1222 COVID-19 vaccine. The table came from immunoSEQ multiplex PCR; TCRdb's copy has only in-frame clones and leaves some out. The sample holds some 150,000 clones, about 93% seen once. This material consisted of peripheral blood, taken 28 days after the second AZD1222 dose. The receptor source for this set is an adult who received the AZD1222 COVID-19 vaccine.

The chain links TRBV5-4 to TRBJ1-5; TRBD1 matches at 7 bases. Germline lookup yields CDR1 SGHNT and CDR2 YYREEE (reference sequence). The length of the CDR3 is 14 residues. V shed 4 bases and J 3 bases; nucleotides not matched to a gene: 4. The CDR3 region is CASSRTGFNQPQHF. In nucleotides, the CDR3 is TGTGCCAGCAGCAGGACAGGATTCAATCAGCCCCAGCATTTT.

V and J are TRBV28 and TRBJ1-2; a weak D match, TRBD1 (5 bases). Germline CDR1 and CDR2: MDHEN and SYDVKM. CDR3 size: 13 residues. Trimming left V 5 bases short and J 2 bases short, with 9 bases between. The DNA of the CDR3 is TGTGCCAGCAGTGATTGGGGCAACTATGGCTACACCTTC. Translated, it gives CASSDWGNYGYTF.

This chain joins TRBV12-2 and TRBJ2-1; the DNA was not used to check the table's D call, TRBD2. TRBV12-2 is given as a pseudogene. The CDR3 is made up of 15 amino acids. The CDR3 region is CASRRRTSGSNEQFF. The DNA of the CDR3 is TGTGCAAGTCGCCGAAGGACTAGCGGGAGCAATGAGCAGTTCTTC.

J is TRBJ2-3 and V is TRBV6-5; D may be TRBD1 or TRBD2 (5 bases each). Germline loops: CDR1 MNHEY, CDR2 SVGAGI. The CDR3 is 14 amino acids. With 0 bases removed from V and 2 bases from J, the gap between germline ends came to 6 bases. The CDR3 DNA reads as TGTGCCAGCAGTTACTCGGGACCCACAGATACGCAGTATTTT. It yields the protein CASSYSGPTDTQYF.

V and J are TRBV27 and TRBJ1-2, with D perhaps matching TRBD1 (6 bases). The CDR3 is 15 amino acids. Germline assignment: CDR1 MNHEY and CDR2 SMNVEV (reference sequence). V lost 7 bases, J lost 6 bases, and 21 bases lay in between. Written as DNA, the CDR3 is TGTGCCAGCAAGTTTAGTCCGGGGGGCCCTAATGGCTACACCTTC. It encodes CASKFSPGGPNGYTF.

CDR3 nucleotides: TGTGCCAGCAGCTTAGACAGGGGGCTACAAGAGACCCAGTACTTC. It codes for CASSLDRGLQETQYF. The chain carries TRBV7-6 and TRBJ2-5; 9 bases match TRBD1. From germline, CDR1 is SGHVS and CDR2 FNYEAQ. This CDR3 comprises 15 residues. The V and J ends lost 1 base and 2 bases, in that order; junction bases with no gene match: 2.

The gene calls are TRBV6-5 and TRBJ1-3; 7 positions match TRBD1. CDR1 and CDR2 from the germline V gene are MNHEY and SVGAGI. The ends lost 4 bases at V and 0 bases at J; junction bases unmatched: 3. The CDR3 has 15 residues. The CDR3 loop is CASSSDRSSGNTIYF. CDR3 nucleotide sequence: TGTGCCAGCAGTTCGGACAGGAGCTCTGGAAACACCATATATTTT.

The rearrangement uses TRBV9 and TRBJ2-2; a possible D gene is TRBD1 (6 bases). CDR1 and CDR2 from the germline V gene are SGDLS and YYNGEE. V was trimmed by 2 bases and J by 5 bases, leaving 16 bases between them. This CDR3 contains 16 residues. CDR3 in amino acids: CASSVGAGVLTGELFF. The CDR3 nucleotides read TGTGCCAGCAGCGTGGGGGCAGGGGTTTTGACCGGGGAGCTGTTTTTT.

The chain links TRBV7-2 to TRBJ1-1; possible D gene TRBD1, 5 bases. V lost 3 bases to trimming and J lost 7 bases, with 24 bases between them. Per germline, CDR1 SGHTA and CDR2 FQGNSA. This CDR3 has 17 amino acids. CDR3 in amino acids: CASSFTPVGTSIGEAFF. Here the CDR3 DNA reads TGTGCCAGCAGCTTCACCCCCGTCGGGACGTCAATAGGTGAAGCTTTCTTT. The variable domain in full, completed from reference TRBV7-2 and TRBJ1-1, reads GAGVSQSPSNKVTEKGKDVELRCDPISGHTALYWYRQSLGQGLEFLIYFQGNSAPDKSGLPSDRFSAERTGGSVSTLTIQRTQQEDSAVYLCASSFTPVGTSIGEAFFGQGTRLTVV.

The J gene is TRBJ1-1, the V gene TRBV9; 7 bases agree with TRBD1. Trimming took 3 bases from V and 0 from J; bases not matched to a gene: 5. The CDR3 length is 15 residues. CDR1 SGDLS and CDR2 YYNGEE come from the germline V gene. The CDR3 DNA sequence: TGTGCCAGCAGCGAGAGGGGGACAGTGAACACTGAAGCTTTCTTT. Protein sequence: CASSERGTVNTEAFF.

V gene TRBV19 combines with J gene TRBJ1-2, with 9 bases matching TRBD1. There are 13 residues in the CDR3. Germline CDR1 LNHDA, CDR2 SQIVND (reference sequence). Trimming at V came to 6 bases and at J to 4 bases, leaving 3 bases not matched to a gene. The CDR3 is CASRTDRGYGYTF. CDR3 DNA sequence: TGTGCCAGTAGGACGGACAGGGGCTATGGCTACACCTTC.

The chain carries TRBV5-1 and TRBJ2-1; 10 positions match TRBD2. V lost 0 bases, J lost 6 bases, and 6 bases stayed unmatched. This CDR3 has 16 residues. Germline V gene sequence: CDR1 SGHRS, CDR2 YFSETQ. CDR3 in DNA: TGCGCCAGCAGCTTGGTCGCAGCGGGAGGGCGCAATGAGCAGTTCTTC. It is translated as CASSLVAAGGRNEQFF.

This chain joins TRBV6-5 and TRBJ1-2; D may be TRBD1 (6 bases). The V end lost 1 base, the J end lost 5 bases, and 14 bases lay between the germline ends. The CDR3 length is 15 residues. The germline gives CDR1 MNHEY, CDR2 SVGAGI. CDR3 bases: TGTGCCAGCAGTTACTACAGGGAAATGGCTTATGGCTACACCTTC. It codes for CASSYYREMAYGYTF.

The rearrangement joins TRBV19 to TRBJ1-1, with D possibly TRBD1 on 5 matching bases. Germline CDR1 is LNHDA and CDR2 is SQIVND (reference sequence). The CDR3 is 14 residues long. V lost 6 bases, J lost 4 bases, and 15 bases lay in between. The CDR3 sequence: CASRLGGGGTEAFF. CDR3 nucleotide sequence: TGTGCCAGTAGACTAGGTGGGGGGGGCACTGAAGCTTTCTTT.

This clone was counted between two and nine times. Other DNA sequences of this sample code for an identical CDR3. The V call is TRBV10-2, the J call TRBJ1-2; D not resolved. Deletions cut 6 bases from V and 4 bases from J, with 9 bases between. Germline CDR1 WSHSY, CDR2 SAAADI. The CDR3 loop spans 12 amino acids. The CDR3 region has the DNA TGCGCCAGCAGGACGGATTCCTATGGCTACACCTTC. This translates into CASRTDSYGYTF.

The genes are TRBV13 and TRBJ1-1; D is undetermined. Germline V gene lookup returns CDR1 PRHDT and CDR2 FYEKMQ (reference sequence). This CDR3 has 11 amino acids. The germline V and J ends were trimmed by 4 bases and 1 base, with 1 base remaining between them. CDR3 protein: CASSSNTEAFF. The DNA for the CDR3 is TGTGCCAGCAGCTCGAACACTGAAGCTTTCTTT.

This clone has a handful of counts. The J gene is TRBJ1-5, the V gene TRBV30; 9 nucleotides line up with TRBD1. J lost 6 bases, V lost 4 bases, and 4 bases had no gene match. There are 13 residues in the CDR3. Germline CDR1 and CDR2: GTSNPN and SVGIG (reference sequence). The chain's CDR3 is CAWNRGPVQPQHF. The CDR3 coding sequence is TGTGCCTGGAACAGGGGGCCGGTTCAGCCCCAGCATTTT.

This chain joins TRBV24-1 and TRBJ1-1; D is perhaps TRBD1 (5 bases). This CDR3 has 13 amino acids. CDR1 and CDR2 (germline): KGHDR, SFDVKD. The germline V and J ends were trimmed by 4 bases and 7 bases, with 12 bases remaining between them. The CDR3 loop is CATSEPGFSEAFF. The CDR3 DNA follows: TGTGCCACCAGTGAACCAGGGTTTAGTGAAGCTTTCTTT.

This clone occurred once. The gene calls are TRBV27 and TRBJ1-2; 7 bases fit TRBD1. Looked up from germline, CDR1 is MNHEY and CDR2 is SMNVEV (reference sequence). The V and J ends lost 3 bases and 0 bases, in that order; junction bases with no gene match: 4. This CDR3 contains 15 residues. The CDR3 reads CASSFRGPSNYGYTF. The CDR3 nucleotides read TGTGCCAGCAGTTTTAGGGGGCCTTCTAACTATGGCTACACCTTC.

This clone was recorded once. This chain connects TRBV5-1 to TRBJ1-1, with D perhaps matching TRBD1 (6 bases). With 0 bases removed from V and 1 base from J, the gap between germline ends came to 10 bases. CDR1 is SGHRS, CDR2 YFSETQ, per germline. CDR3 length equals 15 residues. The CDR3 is CASSLGGRQNTEAFF. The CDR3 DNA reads TGCGCCAGCAGCTTGGGGGGGCGACAGAACACTGAAGCTTTCTTT.

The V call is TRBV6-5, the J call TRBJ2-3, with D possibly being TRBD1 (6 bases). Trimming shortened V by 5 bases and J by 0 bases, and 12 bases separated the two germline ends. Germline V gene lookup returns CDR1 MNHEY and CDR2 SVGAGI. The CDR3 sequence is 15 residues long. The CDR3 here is CASSTQTGSTDTQYF. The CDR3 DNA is TGTGCCAGCAGTACTCAGACAGGAAGCACAGATACGCAGTATTTT.

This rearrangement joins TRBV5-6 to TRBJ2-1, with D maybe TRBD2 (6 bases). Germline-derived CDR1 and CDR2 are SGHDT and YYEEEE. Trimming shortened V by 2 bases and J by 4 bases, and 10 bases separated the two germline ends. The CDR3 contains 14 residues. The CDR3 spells CASSFLAGYNEQFF. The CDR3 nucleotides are TGTGCCAGCAGCTTCCTTGCGGGGTACAATGAGCAGTTCTTC. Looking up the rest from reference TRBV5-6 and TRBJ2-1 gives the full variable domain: DAGVTQSPTHLIKTRGQQVTLRCSPKSGHDTVSWYQQALGQGPQFIFQYYEEEERQRGNFPDRFSGHQFPNYSSELNVNALLLGDSALYLCASSFLAGYNEQFFGPGTRLTVL.

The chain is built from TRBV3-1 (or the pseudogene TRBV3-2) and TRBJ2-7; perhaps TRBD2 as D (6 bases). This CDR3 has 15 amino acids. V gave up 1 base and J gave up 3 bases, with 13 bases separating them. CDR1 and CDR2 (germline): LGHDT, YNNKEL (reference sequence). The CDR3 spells CASSQAGGNIYEQYF. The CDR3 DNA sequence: TGTGCCAGCAGCCAAGCGGGCGGGAACATCTACGAGCAGTACTTC.

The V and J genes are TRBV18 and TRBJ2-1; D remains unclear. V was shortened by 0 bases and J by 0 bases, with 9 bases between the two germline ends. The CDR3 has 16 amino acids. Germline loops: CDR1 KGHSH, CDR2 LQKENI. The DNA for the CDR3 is TGTGCCAGCTCACCACCTATGCTAGGCTCCTACAATGAGCAGTTCTTC. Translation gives CASSPPMLGSYNEQFF.